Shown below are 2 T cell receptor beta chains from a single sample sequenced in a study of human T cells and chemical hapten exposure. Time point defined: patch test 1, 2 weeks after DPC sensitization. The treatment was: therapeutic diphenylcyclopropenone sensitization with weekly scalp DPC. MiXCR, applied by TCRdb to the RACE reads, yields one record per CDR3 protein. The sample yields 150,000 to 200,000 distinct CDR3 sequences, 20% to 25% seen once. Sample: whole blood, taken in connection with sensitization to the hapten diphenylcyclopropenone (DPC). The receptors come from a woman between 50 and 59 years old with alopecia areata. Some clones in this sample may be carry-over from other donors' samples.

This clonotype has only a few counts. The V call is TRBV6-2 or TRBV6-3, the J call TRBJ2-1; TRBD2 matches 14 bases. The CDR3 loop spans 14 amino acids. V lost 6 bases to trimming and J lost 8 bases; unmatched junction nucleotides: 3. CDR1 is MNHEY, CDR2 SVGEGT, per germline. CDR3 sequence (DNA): TGTGCCAGCAGGACTAGCGGGAGGGCCTATGAGCAGTTCTTC. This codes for CASRTSGRAYEQFF.

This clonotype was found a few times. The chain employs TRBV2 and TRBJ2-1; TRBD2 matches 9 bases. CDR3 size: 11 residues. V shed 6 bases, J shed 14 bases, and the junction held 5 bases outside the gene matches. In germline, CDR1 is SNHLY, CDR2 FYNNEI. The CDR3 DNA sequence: TGTGCCAGCAGGCGGGGGGGTAGGGAGTTCTTC. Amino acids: CASRRGGREFF.